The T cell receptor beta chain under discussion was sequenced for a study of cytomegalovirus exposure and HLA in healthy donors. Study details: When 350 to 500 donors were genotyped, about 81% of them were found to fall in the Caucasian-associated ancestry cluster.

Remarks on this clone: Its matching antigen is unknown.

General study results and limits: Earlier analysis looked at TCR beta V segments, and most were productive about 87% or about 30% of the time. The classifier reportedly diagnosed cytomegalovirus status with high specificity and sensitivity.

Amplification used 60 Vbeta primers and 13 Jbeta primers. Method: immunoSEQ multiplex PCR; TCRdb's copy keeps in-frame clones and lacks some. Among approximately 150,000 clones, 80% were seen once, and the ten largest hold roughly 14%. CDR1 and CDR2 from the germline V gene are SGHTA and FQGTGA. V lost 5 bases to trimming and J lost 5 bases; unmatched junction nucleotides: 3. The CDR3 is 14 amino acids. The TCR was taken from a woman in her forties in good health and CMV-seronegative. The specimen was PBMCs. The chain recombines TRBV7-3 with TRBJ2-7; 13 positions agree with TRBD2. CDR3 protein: CASSLGTSGDEQYF. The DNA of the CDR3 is TGTGCCAGCAGCCTAGGGACTAGCGGGGACGAGCAGTACTTC.